The TCR beta chain under discussion was sequenced for a study of cytomegalovirus exposure and HLA in healthy donors. Study-wide results and caveats: Available immune exposure information covered CMV serostatus only. Later analysis reportedly placed an Asian-associated ancestry cluster below the approximately 650-donor mean in N-insertions. In a later analysis, CMV-associated beta chains were mostly HLA-associated, it appeared. A later analysis showed that HLA-associated TCR beta chains had undergone more clonal expansion than equally common others.

The PCR ran on 60 Vbeta and 13 Jbeta primers. The data were produced by immunoSEQ multiplex PCR, yet TCRdb's version contains in-frame clones alone and is incomplete. The sample consists of approximately 190,000 clones, about 13% of them appearing once. This clone was seen more than once but under ten times. Its specificity is unknown. The CDR3 totals 16 residues. Looked up from germline, CDR1 is SGHDT and CDR2 is YYEEEE. The V end lost 1 base, the J end lost 0 bases, and 12 bases lay between the germline ends. The chain recombines TRBV5-6 with TRBJ2-3; weak D call: TRBD1 (5 bases). The material sequenced was PBMCs. This clonotype originated in a man aged 50 to 59 in good health and CMV-seropositive. The CDR3 nucleotides are TGTGCCAGCAGCTTGATTAACAGGAGAAGCACAGATACGCAGTATTTT. It codes for CASSLINRRSTDTQYF.